One and the same sample provided the 20 T cell receptor beta chains below, sequenced in a study of T cells in Graves' hyperthyroidism and ophthalmopathy. Amplified TCR beta CDR3 regions derived from RNA transcripts. The HTBI primer set served for first-round RT-PCR of the TCR CDR3. MiXCR, run by TCRdb on the multiplex PCR reads, gives a single entry per CDR3 protein. The table includes approximately 610,000 distinct CDR3 sequences, roughly 15% detected once. The sample comprised blood. The receptors here all came from a woman between 35 and 50 years old with Graves' ophthalmopathy.

At least ten counts were recorded for this clonotype. J is TRBJ1-2 and V is TRBV29-1; D is perhaps TRBD1 (6 bases). The V end was cut by 4 bases, the J end by 8 bases, with 8 bases between. CDR3 length: 10 residues. CDR1 and CDR2 from the germline V gene are SQVTM and ANQGSEA. Here the CDR3 reads CSVGQGGYTF. As DNA, the CDR3 is TGCAGCGTTGGCCAGGGGGGCTACACCTTC.

This clonotype was seen at least ten times. The chain employs TRBV28 and TRBJ1-1; D is ambiguous. Germline CDR1 MDHEN, CDR2 SYDVKM. The CDR3 is 11 amino acids. V was clipped by 6 bases and J by 10 bases, with 12 bases between them. The CDR3 loop is CASRTRFGAFF. CDR3 in DNA: TGTGCCAGCAGGACACGTTTCGGAGCTTTCTTT.

This clonotype was counted at least ten times. This sequence joins TRBV27 and TRBJ1-2, with 8 bases that match TRBD1. With V trimmed by 6 bases and J by 4 bases, 4 bases remained unmatched. Germline V gene lookup returns CDR1 MNHEY and CDR2 SMNVEV (reference sequence). This CDR3 spans 13 amino acids. CDR3 loop: CASRSTGVYGYTF. The CDR3 region has the DNA TGTGCCAGCAGATCGACAGGGGTCTATGGCTACACCTTC.

The genes are TRBV2 and TRBJ1-2, with D possibly being TRBD1 (5 bases). V was cut by 6 bases and J by 7 bases, with 12 bases left in between. CDR3 length: 12 amino acids. Germline V lookup: CDR1 SNHLY, CDR2 FYNNEI. CDR3 residues: CASRTDQGGYTF. CDR3 DNA: TGTGCCAGCAGGACGGACCAGGGTGGCTACACCTTC.

The V call is TRBV6-1, the J call TRBJ2-7, with D perhaps given as TRBD1 or TRBD2 (5 bases each). V dropped 6 bases and J dropped 3 bases, with 18 bases sitting between them. Germline CDR1 is MNHNS and CDR2 is SASEGT. The CDR3 has 15 residues. The CDR3 region has the DNA TGTGCCAGCAGATCCGGGACGGTGAACTTCTACGAGCAGTACTTC. Its translation: CASRSGTVNFYEQYF.

Ten or more counts support this clonotype. The V and J genes are TRBV7-2 and TRBJ1-3; perhaps TRBD1 as D (6 bases). Looked up from germline, CDR1 is SGHTA and CDR2 is FQGNSA. The germline V and J ends were trimmed by 6 bases and 3 bases, with 12 bases remaining between them. This CDR3 is built from 14 residues. The CDR3 protein is CASSRGGSGNTIYF. Written as DNA, the CDR3 is TGTGCCAGCAGTCGAGGGGGGAGTGGAAACACCATATATTTT.

This clonotype was counted many times. This chain links TRBV19 with TRBJ1-1; a weak D match, TRBD1 (5 bases). Trimming shortened V by 3 bases and J by 2 bases, and 7 bases separated the two germline ends. CDR1 and CDR2 from the germline V gene are LNHDA and SQIVND (reference sequence). The CDR3 extends over 13 amino acids. In DNA, the CDR3 is TGTGCCAGTAGTATCCGGGACAACACTGAAGCTTTCTTT. Translating it yields CASSIRDNTEAFF.

In its sample, this clonotype was seen many times. CDR3 coding DNA: TGTGCCAGCAGCCAAGATGTGGGGACCCAGTACTTC. Protein: CASSQDVGTQYF. The chain is built from TRBV3-1 and TRBJ2-5, with D uncertain. With 0 bases removed from V and 7 bases from J, the gap between germline ends came to 6 bases. The CDR3 is made up of 12 amino acids. In germline, CDR1 is LGHDT, CDR2 YNNKEL (reference sequence).

The table lists this clonotype with many counts. The chain recombines TRBV24-1 with TRBJ2-3, with D possibly matching TRBD2 (5 bases). Trimming cost V 9 bases and J 0 bases, with 9 bases left between them. CDR1 KGHDR and CDR2 SFDVKD come from the germline V gene. CDR3 size: 13 residues. The CDR3 sequence is CATAGASTDTQYF. CDR3 sequence (DNA): TGTGCCACCGCGGGTGCAAGCACAGATACGCAGTATTTT.

In this sample, this clonotype turned up many times. The rearrangement links TRBV6-2 or TRBV6-3 to TRBJ1-1; maybe TRBD1 (6 bases). The CDR3 has 15 amino acids. V lost 5 bases and J lost 1, with 14 bases in between. Germline lookup yields CDR1 MNHEY and CDR2 SVGEGT. DNA of the CDR3: TGTGCCAGCAGTCACCTCGACAGGACGAACACTGAAGCTTTCTTT. It codes for CASSHLDRTNTEAFF.

This clonotype was counted at least ten times. The genes are TRBV19 and TRBJ2-7, with no clear D. Trimming took 4 bases from V and 0 from J, leaving 13 bases between them. Germline V gives CDR1 LNHDA, CDR2 SQIVND (reference sequence). This CDR3 contains 15 residues. The DNA for the CDR3 is TGTGCCAGTAGTACCCCTGGCGGAAGCTCCTACGAGCAGTACTTC. This sequence encodes CASSTPGGSSYEQYF.

The sample holds a few counts of this clonotype. V gene TRBV4-2 combines with J gene TRBJ2-7; tentative D call: TRBD2 (5 bases). Looked up from germline, CDR1 is LGHNA and CDR2 is YNFKEQ. CDR3 length equals 14 residues. Trimming took 1 base from V and 2 from J, leaving 9 bases between them. The CDR3 sequence is CASSQATGTYEQYF. As DNA, the CDR3 is TGTGCCAGCAGCCAAGCGACGGGGACCTACGAGCAGTACTTC.

This clonotype has ten or more counts. The V and J genes are TRBV24-1 and TRBJ1-2; TRBD1 aligns across 7 bases. The CDR3 totals 12 residues. CDR1 is KGHDR, CDR2 SFDVKD, per germline. V trimming: 7 bases; J trimming: 4 bases; junction bases outside the gene matches: 2. CDR3 coding DNA: TGTGCCACCAGGACAGGGACCTATGGCTACACCTTC. Translated: CATRTGTYGYTF.

The gene calls are TRBV20-1 and TRBJ2-5, with D tentatively TRBD2 (6 bases). The CDR3 totals 14 residues. V was trimmed by 3 bases and J by 1 base, leaving 12 bases between them. CDR1 and CDR2 from the germline V gene are DFQATT and SNEGSKA (reference sequence). The CDR3 sequence is CSASWAGSQETQYF. The CDR3 DNA follows: TGCAGTGCTAGCTGGGCGGGAAGCCAAGAGACCCAGTACTTC.

This clonotype was seen only a few times. This chain connects TRBV4-1 to TRBJ2-2; 9 bases fit TRBD1. Germline assignment: CDR1 MGHRA and CDR2 YSYEKL. The CDR3 sequence is 19 residues long. Trimming took 1 base from V and 0 from J; bases not matched to a gene: 9. CDR3 residues: CASSQASGTGPSNTGELFF. Here the CDR3 DNA reads TGCGCCAGCAGCCAAGCTTCCGGGACAGGGCCCTCGAACACCGGGGAGCTGTTTTTT.

The chain combines TRBV2 with TRBJ1-6; no clear D. The CDR3 has 14 residues. Germline V gives CDR1 SNHLY, CDR2 FYNNEI. Trimming removed 8 bases at V and 4 bases at J, with 12 bases between. The DNA of the CDR3 is TGTGCCAGCCGTGGAGACGCTTATAATTCACCCCTCCACTTT. As protein: CASRGDAYNSPLHF.

In its sample, this clonotype was seen many times. This chain joins TRBV28 and TRBJ2-5, with D possibly being TRBD1 (6 bases). V lost 4 bases, J lost 5 bases, and 11 bases lay in between. CDR3 size: 13 residues. Germline V gene sequence: CDR1 MDHEN, CDR2 SYDVKM. The CDR3, as DNA: TGTGCCAGCAGTTACAGGGAAGCGGAGACCCAGTACTTC. This codes for CASSYREAETQYF.

This clonotype was recorded many times. The chain uses TRBV28 and TRBJ2-7; 7 bases agree with TRBD2. Germline CDR1 and CDR2: MDHEN and SYDVKM. The CDR3 spans 15 residues. The J segment lost 4 bases and the V segment lost 3 bases, leaving 9 bases of the junction unmatched. The CDR3: CASSFAGGEIYEQYF. CDR3 bases: TGTGCCAGCAGTTTTGCTGGGGGGGAAATTTACGAGCAGTACTTC.

This clonotype appeared many times. V is TRBV28 and J is TRBJ1-1; D unresolved. This CDR3 has 12 residues. The V end was cut by 0 bases, the J end by 7 bases, with 6 bases between. CDR1 MDHEN and CDR2 SYDVKM come from the germline V gene. CDR3 bases: TGTGCCAGCAGTTTATGGGACGGTGAAGCTTTCTTT. It translates to CASSLWDGEAFF.

The V and J genes are TRBV6-1 and TRBJ1-5; the D is unclear. This CDR3 region has 16 residues. Germline V gene data show CDR1 as MNHNS and CDR2 as SASEGT. V was trimmed by 2 bases and J by 5 bases, leaving 16 bases between them. CDR3 DNA sequence: TGTGCCAGCAGTGAATTGGTCGAGCAGCGGTATCAGCCCCAGCATTTT. The encoded protein is CASSELVEQRYQPQHF.